These 17 T cell receptor beta chains were all obtained from the same sample, sequenced in a study of CD8+ T cells in alopecia areata. The authors extracted RNA and reverse transcribed it into cDNA as the sequencing template. TCRdb's table, derived via immunoSEQ multiplex PCR, lists solely in-frame clones and lacks some. The data contain around 140,000 clones, around 87% of them singletons. The material was CD8+ T cells sorted from blood, obtained at week 0. The receptors here all came from a human donor with alopecia areata.

V usage is TRBV11-2 and J usage is TRBJ1-1; D call uncertain. The germline V gene encodes CDR1 SGHAT and CDR2 FQNNGV. This CDR3 has 14 residues. The germline V and J ends were trimmed by 0 bases and 1 base, with 6 bases remaining between them. The CDR3: CASSLDGPNTEAFF. The CDR3 DNA reads TGTGCCAGCAGCTTAGATGGGCCGAACACTGAAGCTTTCTTT.

The chain has TRBV9 and TRBJ2-7; D gene unclear. The germline CDR1 and CDR2 sequences are SGDLS and YYNGEE. V was clipped by 3 bases and J by 0 bases, with 13 bases between them. CDR3 length equals 15 residues. Here the CDR3 reads CASSASPGSSYEQYF. The CDR3, as DNA: TGTGCCAGCAGCGCGAGCCCCGGAAGCTCCTACGAGCAGTACTTC.

The chain uses TRBV4-2 and TRBJ1-2; D remains ambiguous. Germline V lookup: CDR1 LGHNA, CDR2 YNFKEQ. The CDR3 loop spans 16 amino acids. Trimming left V 4 bases short and J 5 bases short, with 20 bases between. CDR3 in amino acids: CASSLRTDPQGYGYTF. In DNA, the CDR3 is TGTGCCAGCAGCCTTCGTACGGATCCTCAAGGGTATGGCTACACCTTC.

The chain recombines TRBV7-9 with TRBJ2-7; 11 bases are shared with TRBD1. There are 16 residues in the CDR3. Germline V CDR1 and CDR2: SEHNR, FQNEAQ (reference sequence). Trimming cost V 1 base and J 2 bases; bases outside gene matches: 4. CDR3 region: CASSLGPGQGAYEQYF. CDR3 coding DNA: TGTGCCAGCAGCTTAGGCCCGGGACAGGGGGCCTACGAGCAGTACTTC.

The V call is TRBV19, the J call TRBJ2-3, with 11 bases that match TRBD2. The CDR3 loop spans 21 amino acids. Germline V gene data show CDR1 as LNHDA and CDR2 as SQIVND (reference sequence). The junction had 23 bases not matched to a gene; V was cut back by 4 bases and J by 5 bases. CDR3 DNA: TGTGCCAGTAGTACGGTGTACGTACTAGCGGGGGAAAGGGATATTGAAGATACGCAGTATTTT. Encoded protein: CASSTVYVLAGERDIEDTQYF.

The chain is built from TRBV29-1 and TRBJ2-7, with D possibly being TRBD2 (6 bases). Trimming removed 8 bases at V and 5 bases at J, with 22 bases between. Germline-derived CDR1 and CDR2 are SQVTM and ANQGSEA. CDR3 length: 14 residues. CDR3: CSFWGSGGIDEQYF. The CDR3 DNA reads as TGCAGCTTTTGGGGTTCAGGCGGGATCGACGAGCAGTACTTC.

The chain has TRBV10-2 and TRBJ2-1; 9 bases align to TRBD1. Germline assignment: CDR1 WSHSY and CDR2 SAAADI. The CDR3 has 15 amino acids. J lost 9 bases, V lost 4 bases, and 10 bases had no gene match. CDR3 DNA sequence: TGCGCCAGCAGTGGGTGGACAGGGGTGAATGGTGAGCAGTTCTTC. This sequence encodes CASSGWTGVNGEQFF.

This rearrangement joins TRBV28 to TRBJ2-3; the match to TRBD2 covers 11 bases. CDR1 MDHEN and CDR2 SYDVKM come from the germline V gene. The CDR3 runs to 17 residues. Unmatched junction bases numbered 13, after V lost 5 bases and J lost 6 bases. The DNA of the CDR3 is TGTGCCAGCAGTAGAACGGGACTAGCGGCATTTATGGATACGCAGTATTTT. Protein: CASSRTGLAAFMDTQYF.

The chain is built from TRBV4-2 and TRBJ1-1; D is perhaps TRBD1 (6 bases). Germline V gene data show CDR1 as LGHNA and CDR2 as YNFKEQ. Trimming removed 0 bases from V and 4 bases from J, with 9 bases in between. CDR3 length: 14 residues. This CDR3 reads CASSQERDITEAFF. CDR3 DNA: TGTGCCAGCAGCCAAGAAAGGGACATCACTGAAGCTTTCTTT.

V gene TRBV6-1 combines with J gene TRBJ2-1; D gene uncertain. V lost 2 bases, J lost 8 bases, and 16 bases lay in between. The CDR3 has 15 amino acids. Germline V gives CDR1 MNHNS, CDR2 SASEGT. The DNA for the CDR3 is TGTGCCAGCAGTGAACCCGGCCCCTCCAGACATGAGCAGTTCTTC. Translating gives CASSEPGPSRHEQFF.

V is TRBV29-1 and J is TRBJ2-5, with 7 bases aligning to TRBD2. The CDR3 consists of 13 residues. The junction had 4 bases not matched to a gene; V was cut back by 3 bases and J by 3 bases. The V gene's germline CDR1 is SQVTM and CDR2 ANQGSEA. The CDR3 region has the DNA TGCAGCGTTGACGGGGAGGGCGAAGAGACCCAGTACTTC. Translated: CSVDGEGEETQYF.

This rearrangement joins TRBV18 to TRBJ1-1; the match to TRBD1 covers 9 bases. Looked up from germline, CDR1 is KGHSH and CDR2 is LQKENI. CDR3 size: 14 residues. V shed 3 bases and J 1 base; nucleotides not matched to a gene: 0. The DNA for the CDR3 is TGTGCCAGCTCACCGGGACAGGGGAACACTGAAGCTTTCTTT. Amino acid sequence: CASSPGQGNTEAFF.

CDR3 region: CASSLGSGAYNEQFF. The CDR3 DNA reads as TGCGCCAGCAGCCTAGGTAGCGGGGCATACAATGAGCAGTTCTTC. J is TRBJ2-1 and V is TRBV5-1, with 8 nucleotides matching TRBD2. V was pared by 4 bases and J by 4 bases, with 7 bases of the junction left unmatched. Germline V CDR1 and CDR2: SGHRS, YFSETQ. The CDR3 covers 15 residues.

The rearrangement joins TRBV29-1 to TRBJ2-2, with unresolved D. There are 15 residues in the CDR3. V was shortened by 0 bases and J by 5 bases, with 13 bases between the two germline ends. Germline V gene data show CDR1 as SQVTM and CDR2 as ANQGSEA. The CDR3 DNA sequence: TGCAGCGTTGAAGAGGGTATAGGACCTACCGGGGAGCTGTTTTTT. Protein product: CSVEEGIGPTGELFF.

The chain recombines TRBV4-1 with TRBJ2-5; no clear D gene. The germline V and J ends were trimmed by 1 base and 7 bases, with 10 bases remaining between them. CDR1 is MGHRA and CDR2 is YSYEKL in the germline V gene. This CDR3 comprises 13 residues. The CDR3 sequence: CASSQVILGTQYF. CDR3 coding DNA: TGCGCCAGCAGCCAAGTAATATTGGGGACCCAGTACTTC.

The gene calls are TRBV29-1 and TRBJ2-2; no clear D gene. The CDR3 runs to 11 residues. Trimming took off 7 bases at V and 4 bases at J, with 7 bases between the two ends. The V gene's germline CDR1 is SQVTM and CDR2 ANQGSEA. The CDR3 loop is CSGTVTGELFF. The CDR3 DNA sequence: TGCAGCGGAACAGTCACCGGGGAGCTGTTTTTT.

As regards this clone: The junction departs from germline at one end; a sequencing error may be responsible. The V gene is TRBV7-7, the J gene TRBJ2-5, with D possibly TRBD2 on 5 matching bases. CDR1 SSHAT and CDR2 FNYEAQ come from the germline V gene (reference sequence). CDR3 length: 14 residues. CDR3 amino acids: CASSSGIPQATQYF. Here the CDR3 DNA reads TGTGCTAGCAGCTCGGGGATACCCCAAGCGACCCAGTACTTC. The full variable domain, its missing parts supplied by reference TRBV7-7 and TRBJ2-5, is GAGVSQSPRYKVTKRGQDVTLRCDPISSHATLYWYQQALGQGPEFLTYFNYEAQPDKSGLPSDRFSAERPEGSISTLTIQRTEQRDSAMYRCASSSGIPQATQYFGPGTRLLVL.